A selection of T cell receptor beta chains follows, all from one sample in a study of a mutant IDH1 vaccine in newly diagnosed glioma. No cognate antigen is known for these TCRs. The table came from immunoSEQ multiplex PCR; TCRdb's copy has only in-frame clones and leaves some out. The sample includes about 31,000 clones, roughly 77% of them seen just once. The starting material was PBMCs, obtained from a glioma patient whose treatment included an IDH1 peptide vaccine. The origin of the receptors is a man aged 25 to 40 with glioma. Both conserved end residues are part of each CDR3. D genes are given only for firm matches. A clone size is listed for some rows: how often the clone was seen (once, few, many), or a class if it is expanded.

.,TRBV19,TRBJ2-4,once,CASSIGQAKNIQYF,TGTGCCAGTAGTATTGGTCAGGCCAAAAACATTCAGTACTTC
.,TRBV4-1,TRBJ1-2,.,CASSHLAGGGLGGYTF,TGCGCCAGCAGCCACCTCGCCGGGGGGGGACTAGGTGGCTACACCTTC
TRBD1,TRBV5-6,TRBJ2-7,.,CASSLIPGQGRMDEQYF,TGTGCCAGCAGCTTAATCCCGGGACAGGGGAGAATGGACGAGCAGTACTTC
TRBD2,TRBV2,TRBJ2-1,.,CASSLGGGRSSNEQFF,TGTGCCAGCAGCCTGGGGGGCGGGAGGAGTAGCAATGAGCAGTTCTTC
TRBD2,TRBV10-3,TRBJ2-2,.,CAIRTSGNTGELFF,TGTGCCATCAGGACTAGCGGGAACACCGGGGAGCTGTTTTTT
.,TRBV5-1,TRBJ2-7,.,CASSLGSTSYEQYF,TGCGCCAGCAGCTTGGGGAGTACCTCCTACGAGCAGTACTTC
.,TRBV12-5,TRBJ2-7,.,CASGSSGLPYEQYF,TGTGCTAGTGGTTCCTCCGGGTTACCCTACGAGCAGTACTTC
.,TRBV2,TRBJ2-7,once,CASGLTPAEQYF,TGTGCCAGCGGGCTGACACCGGCCGAGCAGTACTTC
.,TRBV6-1,TRBJ1-2,.,CASTLRGINYGYTF,TGTGCCAGCACCTTACGAGGGATCAACTATGGCTACACCTTC
TRBD1,TRBV7-6,TRBJ2-5,few,CASTARVPLLIGTGNQETQYF,TGTGCCAGCACCGCACGGGTCCCCCTCCTTATCGGGACAGGGAACCAAGAGACCCAGTACTTC
TRBD1,TRBV4-2,TRBJ1-2,.,CASSETGGAYGYTF,TGTGCCAGCAGCGAAACAGGGGGTGCCTATGGCTACACCTTC
.,TRBV30,TRBJ1-5,few,CAWEGGRNQPQHF,TGTGCCTGGGAAGGGGGACGTAATCAGCCCCAGCATTTT
.,TRBV27,TRBJ1-1,few,CASSLGLEAFF,TGTGCCAGCAGTTTGGGCCTTGAAGCTTTCTTT
TRBD1,TRBV5-1,TRBJ1-1,.,CASSLGQGWAFF,TGCGCCAGCAGCTTAGGACAGGGTTGGGCTTTCTTT
TRBD1,TRBV19,TRBJ1-1,.,CASSNRDRERFF,TGTGCCAGTAGTAACCGGGACAGGGAAAGGTTCTTT
.,TRBV6-4,TRBJ2-2,few,CASSDRDIGELFF,TGTGCCAGCAGTGACCGAGATATCGGGGAGCTGTTTTTT
.,TRBV5-8,TRBJ2-3,.,CASSWPRGAGADTQYF,TGTGCCAGCAGCTGGCCCCGGGGGGCTGGGGCAGATACGCAGTATTTT
.,TRBV6-1,TRBJ2-7,.,CASSPDYRHTYEQYF,TGTGCCAGCAGCCCGGACTATCGACACACCTACGAGCAGTACTTC
TRBD1,TRBV6-5,TRBJ2-5,.,CASSYQTGLETQYF,TGTGCCAGCAGTTACCAGACAGGGTTGGAGACCCAGTACTTC
.,TRBV7-6,TRBJ2-6,.,CASSSWDTFSGANVLTF,TGTGCCAGCAGCTCCTGGGACACCTTCTCTGGGGCCAACGTCCTGACTTTC
TRBD2,TRBV2,TRBJ2-3,.,CAGKLAGADTQYF,TGTGCCGGGAAACTAGCGGGAGCCGATACGCAGTATTTT
TRBD2,TRBV20-1,TRBJ2-3,.,CSASGGGRRYF,TGCAGTGCTAGTGGGGGGGGACGTCGGTATTTT
.,TRBV5-8,TRBJ1-1,.,CASSYIDRMNTEAFF,TGTGCCAGCAGCTATATCGACAGGATGAACACTGAAGCTTTCTTT
TRBD1,TRBV6-5,TRBJ1-2,.,CASSTGGDGYTF,TGTGCCAGCAGTACAGGGGGGGATGGCTACACCTTC
.,TRBV5-8,TRBJ2-3,.,CASSLGTLGTDTQYF,TGTGCCAGCAGCTTGGGCACCCTGGGAACAGATACGCAGTATTTT
.,TRBV7-2,TRBJ2-1,.,CASSLGGFYNEQFF,TGTGCCAGCAGCTTAGGCGGGTTCTACAATGAGCAGTTCTTC
TRBD1,TRBV2,TRBJ1-5,.,CASSDNRDRVGIYGNQPQHF,TGTGCCAGCAGTGATAATCGCGACAGGGTCGGTATATATGGCAATCAGCCCCAGCATTTT
TRBD1,TRBV29-1,TRBJ2-7,.,CSVEDRFQGAGEQYF,TGCAGCGTTGAAGATCGGTTTCAGGGGGCGGGTGAGCAGTACTTC
TRBD2,TRBV25-1,TRBJ2-7,.,CASSEWLAGSYEQYF,TGTGCCAGCAGTGAATGGCTAGCGGGCTCCTACGAGCAGTACTTC
.,TRBV4-1,TRBJ2-5,.,CASSQVASQGRETQYF,TGCGCCAGCAGCCAGGTCGCCTCCCAGGGACGGGAGACCCAGTACTTC
.,TRBV2,TRBJ2-1,.,CASRSAISNNEQFF,TGTGCCAGCAGATCCGCCATTAGCAACAATGAGCAGTTCTTC
.,TRBV30,TRBJ2-7,.,CAWSVRWQGSTYEQYF,TGTGCCTGGAGTGTAAGATGGCAGGGTTCCACCTACGAGCAGTACTTC
.,TRBV2,TRBJ1-4,.,CASRPLDSPNEKLFF,TGTGCCAGCAGACCCTTGGACAGCCCTAATGAAAAACTGTTTTTT
.,TRBV19,TRBJ2-1,.,CASSGTPENEQFF,TGTGCCAGTAGCGGGACCCCTGAAAATGAGCAGTTCTTC
.,TRBV30,TRBJ1-3,.,CAWRSISGNTIYF,TGTGCCTGGAGGAGTATCTCTGGAAACACCATATATTTT
.,TRBV11-2,TRBJ1-5,.,CASSLGLGNQPQHF,TGTGCCAGCAGCTTAGGACTGGGAAATCAGCCCCAGCATTTT
TRBD2,TRBV19,TRBJ2-1,.,CASSQGTSGEQFF,TGTGCCAGTAGTCAGGGGACTAGCGGAGAGCAGTTCTTC
.,TRBV11-2,TRBJ1-2,.,CASSLTLQGPNYGYTF,TGTGCCAGCAGCTTAACTCTCCAGGGCCCTAACTATGGCTACACCTTC
.,TRBV2,TRBJ1-1,.,CASSEAVGTEAFF,TGTGCCAGCAGTGAAGCAGTCGGCACTGAAGCTTTCTTT
.,TRBV5-1,TRBJ1-1,.,CASSSDWGVSTEAFF,TGCGCCAGCAGCTCTGATTGGGGGGTGAGCACTGAAGCTTTCTTT
.,TRBV4-1,TRBJ1-2,.,CASSQDGNGAAGYTF,TGCGCCAGCAGCCAAGATGGGAACGGGGCAGCGGGCTACACCTTC
TRBD2,TRBV7-9,TRBJ2-2,.,CASSLRLAVKNTGELFF,TGTGCCAGCAGCTTGCGACTAGCGGTTAAGAACACCGGGGAGCTGTTTTTT
.,TRBV5-1,TRBJ1-3,.,CASSSSGTPSSGNTIYF,TGCGCCAGCAGCTCGTCCGGGACACCGAGCTCTGGAAACACCATATATTTT
.,TRBV6-1,TRBJ2-1,.,CASRRGDTYNEQFF,TGTGCCAGCAGGAGGGGGGACACCTACAATGAGCAGTTCTTC
TRBD1,TRBV6-1,TRBJ1-1,.,CASIWTGPNTEAFF,TGTGCCAGCATCTGGACAGGACCGAACACTGAAGCTTTCTTT
TRBD1,TRBV6-5,TRBJ2-7,.,CASSRQGGSYEQYF,TGTGCCAGCAGTCGACAGGGGGGCTCCTACGAGCAGTACTTC
TRBD1,TRBV7-9,TRBJ1-2,few,CASSFRDSDGGYTF,TGTGCCAGCAGCTTCCGGGACAGTGATGGAGGCTACACCTTC
.,TRBV29-1,TRBJ1-2,few,CSVEGKLGYTF,TGCAGCGTGGAGGGGAAGTTGGGCTACACCTTC
.,TRBV19,TRBJ1-1,.,CASSKPGPEAFF,TGTGCCAGTAGTAAACCGGGGCCGGAAGCTTTCTTT
.,TRBV5-1,TRBJ1-2,.,CASSLEPGGSYGYTF,TGCGCCAGCAGCTTGGAGCCCGGCGGGTCCTATGGCTACACCTTC